This T cell receptor (beta chain) derives from a study of cytomegalovirus exposure and HLA in healthy donors. Study overall: Among over 350 genotyped donors, roughly 81% fell in the Caucasian-associated ancestry cluster.

Germline CDR1 reads SGHDN; CDR2 reads FVKESK. The CDR3 runs to 14 residues. The V and J ends lost 4 bases and 2 bases, in that order; junction bases with no gene match: 5. Study-level findings and limits: Likely technical artifact: a cluster of highly shared sequence variants.

With 60 Vbeta and 13 Jbeta primers, the PCR was carried out. Assay: immunoSEQ multiplex PCR; the TCRdb copy retains only in-frame clones and omits some. The table shows 90,000 to 120,000 clones, with over 75% occurring only once. Details on this clone: The antigen remains undetermined.

Sequenced input: PBMCs. V usage is TRBV14 and J usage is TRBJ2-7, with 7 bases matching TRBD1. This TCR was sampled from a young woman in good health and CMV-seropositive. The CDR3 is CASSRSGTAYEQYF. CDR3 nucleotides: TGTGCCAGCAGCCGGAGTGGGACAGCCTACGAGCAGTACTTC.